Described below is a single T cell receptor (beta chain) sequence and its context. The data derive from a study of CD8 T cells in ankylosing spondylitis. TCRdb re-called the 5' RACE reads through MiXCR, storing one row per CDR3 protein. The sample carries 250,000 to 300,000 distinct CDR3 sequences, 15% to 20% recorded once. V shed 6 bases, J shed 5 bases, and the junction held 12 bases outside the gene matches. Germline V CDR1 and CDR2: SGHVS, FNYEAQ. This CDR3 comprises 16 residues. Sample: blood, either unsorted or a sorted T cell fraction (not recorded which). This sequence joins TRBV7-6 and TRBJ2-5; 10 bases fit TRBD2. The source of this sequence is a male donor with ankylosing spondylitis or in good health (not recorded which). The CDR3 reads CASSSHRTSGTETQYF. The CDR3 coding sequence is TGTGCCAGCAGTTCACACAGGACTAGCGGAACCGAGACCCAGTACTTC. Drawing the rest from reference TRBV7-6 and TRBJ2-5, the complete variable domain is GAGVSQSPRYKVTKRGQDVALRCDPISGHVSLYWYRQALGQGPEFLTYFNYEAQQDKSGLPNDRFSAERPEGSISTLTIQRTEQRDSAMYRCASSSHRTSGTETQYFGPGTRLLVL.